This TCR beta chain is from a study of blood T cell repertoires in COVID-19. About the research overall: COVID-19 samples, acute and convalescent, were from the United States, Italy and Spain. The analysed material was cDNA or gDNA that came from T cells, B-cell-depleted T cells, or PBMCs.

Source study methods: Reference gene primer amplification yielded estimated nucleated cell counts. Assay used: immunoSEQ multiplex PCR; TCRdb lists only in-frame clones, some missing. That table furnishes V, J and clone size, whereas the DNA furnished D and trimming. This sample yields roughly 250,000 clones, of which approximately 80% are seen a single time; over 7.5% belongs to the top ten. The CDR3 totals 18 residues. Germline CDR1 reads LGHDT; CDR2 reads YNNKEL (reference sequence). V was clipped by 4 bases and J by 3 bases, with 22 bases between them. The origin of this receptor is a woman of 80 years or more with acute or convalescent COVID-19. The sequenced sample was peripheral blood. The chain joins TRBV3-1 (or the pseudogene TRBV3-2) to TRBJ1-5; D is unclear. CDR3 nucleotides: TGTGCCAGCAGCCCATCCTGGAGTGGAGGCACCTCCAATCAGCCCCAGCATTTT. Translated: CASSPSWSGGTSNQPQHF.